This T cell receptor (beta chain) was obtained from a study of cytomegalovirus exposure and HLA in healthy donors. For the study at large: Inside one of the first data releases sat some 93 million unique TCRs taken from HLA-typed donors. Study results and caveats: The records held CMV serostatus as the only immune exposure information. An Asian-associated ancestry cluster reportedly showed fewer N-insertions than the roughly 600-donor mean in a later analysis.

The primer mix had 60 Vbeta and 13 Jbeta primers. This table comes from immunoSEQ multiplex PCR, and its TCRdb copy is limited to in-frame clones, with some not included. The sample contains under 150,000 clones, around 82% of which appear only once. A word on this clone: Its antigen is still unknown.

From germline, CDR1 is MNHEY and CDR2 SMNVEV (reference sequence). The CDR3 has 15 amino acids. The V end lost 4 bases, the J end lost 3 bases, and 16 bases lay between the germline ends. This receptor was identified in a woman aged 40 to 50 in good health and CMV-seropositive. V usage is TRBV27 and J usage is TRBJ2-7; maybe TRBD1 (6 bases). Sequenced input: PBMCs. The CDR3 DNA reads TGTGCCAGCAGTTATGGGGACAAAGGGATCTACGAGCAGTACTTC. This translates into CASSYGDKGIYEQYF.